This paragraph reports one TCR beta chain. These data are taken from a study of tumor-infiltrating lymphocytes in localized non-small cell lung cancer. Profiling relied on immunoSEQ multiplex PCR, and the TCRdb table lists in-frame clones only, not all of them. This table has more than 15,000 clones, approximately 70% appearing once. The CDR3 is 14 residues long. V was clipped by 1 base and J by 2 bases, with 6 bases between them. CDR1 and CDR2 from the germline V gene are GTSNPN and SVGIG (reference sequence). The chain is built from TRBV30 and TRBJ2-6; no definite D call. What was sequenced was lung tumor tissue. The TCR was taken from a human donor with non-small cell lung cancer. The CDR3 loop is CAWSAGTGANVLTF. DNA for the CDR3: TGTGCCTGGAGTGCAGGAACTGGGGCCAACGTCCTGACTTTC.